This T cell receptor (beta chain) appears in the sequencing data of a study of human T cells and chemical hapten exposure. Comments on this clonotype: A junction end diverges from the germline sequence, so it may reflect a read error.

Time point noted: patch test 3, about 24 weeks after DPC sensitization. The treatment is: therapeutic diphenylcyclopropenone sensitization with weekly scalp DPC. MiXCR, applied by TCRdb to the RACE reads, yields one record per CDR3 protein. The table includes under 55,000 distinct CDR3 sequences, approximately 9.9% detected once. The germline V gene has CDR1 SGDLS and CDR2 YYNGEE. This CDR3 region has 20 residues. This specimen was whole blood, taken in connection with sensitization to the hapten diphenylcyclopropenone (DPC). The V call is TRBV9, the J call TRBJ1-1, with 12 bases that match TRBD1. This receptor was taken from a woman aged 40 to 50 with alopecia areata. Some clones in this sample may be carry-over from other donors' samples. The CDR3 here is CASSAEGQGASGQPGTEAIF. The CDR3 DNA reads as TGTGCCAGCAGCGCAGAGGGACAGGGGGCGAGCGGGCAGCCGGGCACTGAAGCTATCTTT.